Each of the 9 T cell receptor beta chains below was sequenced from the same sample in a study of beta chain features in type 1 diabetes. Every bit of the isolated RNA underwent reverse transcription, so sequencing read expressed TCRB transcripts. Produced via immunoSEQ multiplex PCR; TCRdb's table is partial and in-frame only. The data show roughly 450,000 clones, about an eighth seen once. The sequenced material came from naive CD4+ T cells from blood. The receptors originated from a woman under 30 in good health.

As DNA, the CDR3 is TGTGCCAGCAGTCTACAGGAAACCCAAGAGACCCAGTACTTC. Translation: CASSLQETQETQYF. The chain combines TRBV25-1 with TRBJ2-5; D is perhaps TRBD1 (5 bases). CDR3 size: 14 residues. With 5 bases removed from V and 1 base from J, the gap between germline ends came to 11 bases. In germline, CDR1 is MGHDK, CDR2 SYGVNS.

The chain has TRBV30 and TRBJ1-2, with D possibly matching TRBD1 (6 bases). The CDR3 is 13 residues long. The germline gives CDR1 GTSNPN, CDR2 SVGIG (reference sequence). V was cut by 2 bases and J by 7 bases, with 14 bases left in between. For the CDR3, the DNA is TGTGCCTGGAGTCTTTGGGACACCCGTGGCTACACCTTC. Encoded protein: CAWSLWDTRGYTF.

This clone was seen a handful of times. The gene calls are TRBV18 and TRBJ2-1, with 9 bases matching TRBD1. Germline values: CDR1 KGHSH, CDR2 LQKENI. V lost 8 bases, J lost 6 bases, and 8 bases stayed unmatched. The CDR3 spans 14 residues. The CDR3 region is CASHRGQGSNEQFF. In DNA form, the CDR3 reads TGTGCCAGCCATCGTGGACAGGGGAGCAATGAGCAGTTCTTC.

This clone was seen a few times. V and J are TRBV7-2 and TRBJ1-4, with no clear D. Germline V lookup: CDR1 SGHTA, CDR2 FQGNSA. Trimming left V 3 bases short and J 4 bases short, with 6 bases between. This CDR3 is 13 amino acids long. Here the CDR3 reads CASSFGINEKLFF. The CDR3 DNA reads as TGTGCCAGCAGCTTCGGCATTAATGAAAAACTGTTTTTT.

This clone was observed a few times. The chain carries TRBV12-5 and TRBJ2-1, with D hard to call. The germline V gene has CDR1 LGHNT and CDR2 FRNRAP. The CDR3 covers 13 residues. V was shortened by 6 bases and J by 2 bases, with 8 bases between the two germline ends. CDR3 DNA sequence: TGTGCTAGTGGAAGGGTCACCTACAATGAGCAGTTCTTC. Translating it yields CASGRVTYNEQFF.

This clone has just a few counts. This chain joins TRBV29-1 and TRBJ1-1, with no clear D. CDR3 length equals 14 residues. Germline CDR1 is SQVTM and CDR2 is ANQGSEA. V was trimmed by 7 bases and J by 0 bases, leaving 15 bases between them. The CDR3 spells CSAQARTVNTEAFF. The CDR3 bases are TGCAGCGCCCAAGCCCGGACTGTGAACACTGAAGCTTTCTTT.

Concerning this clone: The same CDR3 also results from other DNA sequences found in this sample. The chain links TRBV18 to TRBJ1-1; D ambiguous. The V end was cut by 3 bases, the J end by 1 base, with 3 bases between. This CDR3 contains 12 residues. CDR1 and CDR2 (germline): KGHSH, LQKENI. The CDR3 protein is CASSPANTEAFF. For the CDR3, the DNA is TGTGCCAGCTCACCGGCGAACACTGAAGCTTTCTTT. Supplemented by reference TRBV18 and TRBJ1-1, the full variable domain reads NAGVMQNPRHLVRRRGQEARLRCSPMKGHSHVYWYRQLPEEGLKFMVYLQKENIIDESGMPKERFSAEFPKEGPSILRIQQVVRGDSAAYFCASSPANTEAFFGQGTRLTVV.

The rearrangement uses TRBV27 and TRBJ2-3, with 13 positions matching TRBD2. After removal of 7 bases from V and 3 bases from J, the junction contained 10 bases not matched to a gene. Germline CDR1 and CDR2: MNHEY and SMNVEV (reference sequence). The CDR3 is 17 residues long. CDR3 protein: CASTVPGLAGRTDTQYF. The CDR3 bases are TGTGCCAGCACCGTCCCGGGACTAGCGGGGCGAACAGATACGCAGTATTTT.

There are a few counts of this clone. J is TRBJ1-1 and V is TRBV6-6; D is perhaps TRBD1 (5 bases). Germline V gives CDR1 MNHNY, CDR2 SVGAGI (reference sequence). V lost 0 bases, J lost 7 bases, and 6 bases lay in between. CDR3 length: 12 amino acids. CDR3 coding DNA: TGTGCCAGCAGTTACTCGACAGTTGAAGCTTTCTTT. Its protein is CASSYSTVEAFF.